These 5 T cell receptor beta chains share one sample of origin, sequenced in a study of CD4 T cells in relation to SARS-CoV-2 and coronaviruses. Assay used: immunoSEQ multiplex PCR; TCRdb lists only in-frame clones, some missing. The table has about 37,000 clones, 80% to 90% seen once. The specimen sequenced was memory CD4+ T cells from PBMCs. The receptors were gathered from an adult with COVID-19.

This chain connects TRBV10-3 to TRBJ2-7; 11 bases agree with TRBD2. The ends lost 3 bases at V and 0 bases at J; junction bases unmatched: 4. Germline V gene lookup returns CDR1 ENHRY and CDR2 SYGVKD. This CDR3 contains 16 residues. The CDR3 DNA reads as TGTGCCATCAGTGATCCAGGGACTAGCGGCTCCTACGAGCAGTACTTC. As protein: CAISDPGTSGSYEQYF.

The chain's CDR3 is CAWRTGTNTEAFF. DNA of the CDR3: TGTGCCTGGAGGACGGGGACTAACACTGAAGCTTTCTTT. This rearrangement joins TRBV30 to TRBJ1-1; a weak D match, TRBD1 (5 bases). Trimming took off 3 bases at V and 2 bases at J, with 10 bases between the two ends. The germline V gene has CDR1 GTSNPN and CDR2 SVGIG (reference sequence). The length of the CDR3 is 13 residues. Drawing the rest from reference TRBV30 and TRBJ1-1, the complete variable domain is SQTIHQWPATLVQPVGSPLSLECTVEGTSNPNLYWYRQAAGRGLQLLFYSVGIGQISSEVPQNLSASRPQDRQFILSSKKLLLSDSGFYLCAWRTGTNTEAFFGQGTRLTVV.

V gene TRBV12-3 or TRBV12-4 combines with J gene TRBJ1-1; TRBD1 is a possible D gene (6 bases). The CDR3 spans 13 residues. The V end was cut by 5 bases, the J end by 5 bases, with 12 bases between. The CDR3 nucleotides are TGTGCCAGCAGTAATCAGGGGCTAACTGAAGCTTTCTTT. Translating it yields CASSNQGLTEAFF.

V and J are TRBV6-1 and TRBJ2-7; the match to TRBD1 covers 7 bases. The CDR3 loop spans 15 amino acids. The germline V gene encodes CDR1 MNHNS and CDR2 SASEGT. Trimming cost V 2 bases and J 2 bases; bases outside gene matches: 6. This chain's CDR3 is CASSERWTGPYEQYF. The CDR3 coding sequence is TGTGCCAGCAGTGAAAGGTGGACAGGACCCTACGAGCAGTACTTC.

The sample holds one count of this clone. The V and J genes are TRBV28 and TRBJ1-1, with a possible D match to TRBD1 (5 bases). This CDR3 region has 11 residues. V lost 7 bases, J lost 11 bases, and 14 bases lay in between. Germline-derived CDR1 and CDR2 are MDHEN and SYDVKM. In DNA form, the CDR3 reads TGTGCCAGCATGACCCCACGGGGGGCTTTCTTT. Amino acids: CASMTPRGAFF.